These T cell receptor beta chains were read from a single sample in a study of blood T cell repertoires in COVID-19. The method was immunoSEQ multiplex PCR; TCRdb's version includes in-frame clones alone and lacks a portion of them. The sample lists around 250,000 clones, around four fifths occurring once. The sample taken for sequencing was peripheral blood. The receptor source for this set is an elderly man with acute or convalescent COVID-19. Both conserved end residues are part of each CDR3. D genes are given only for firm matches. Some rows have no size entry. The others give once, few or many, or a class for an expanded clone.

>.|TRBV5-1|TRBJ1-1|.
CASSLAAGWGNTEAFF
TGCGCCAGCAGCTTGGCCGCGGGGTGGGGGAACACTGAAGCTTTCTTT
>.|TRBV30|TRBJ2-4|.
CAWSKFQGSDIQYF
TGTGCCTGGAGTAAGTTTCAGGGTTCGGATATTCAGTACTTC
>few|TRBV29-1|TRBJ2-1|TRBD1
CSGATGPNEQFF
TGCAGCGGAGCGACAGGGCCCAATGAGCAGTTCTTC
>.|TRBV30|TRBJ1-6|.
CAWSGGHGNSPLHF
TGTGCCTGGAGTGGAGGGCATGGGAATTCACCCCTCCACTTT
>.|TRBV15|TRBJ2-5|.
CATSRDPTAAETQYF
TGTGCCACCAGCAGAGATCCTACGGCGGCGGAGACCCAGTACTTC
>.|TRBV20-1|TRBJ1-6|.
CSASTPATIGNSPLHF
TGCAGTGCTAGTACCCCCGCGACAATTGGTAATTCACCCCTCCACTTT
>.|TRBV6-5|TRBJ2-2|.
CASSSVSSVSGELFF
TGTGCCAGCAGTTCCGTGTCGTCCGTCTCCGGGGAGCTGTTTTTT
>.|TRBV6-5|TRBJ2-3|TRBD1
CASTTGGSADTQYF
TGTGCCAGCACGACAGGGGGAAGCGCAGATACGCAGTATTTT
>.|TRBV5-1|TRBJ2-5|.
CASSLASGYQYF
TGCGCCAGCAGCTTGGCCTCGGGTTACCAGTACTTC
>.|TRBV27|TRBJ2-1|TRBD2
CASRLLAGGSPLGNEQFF
TGTGCCAGCCGACTCCTAGCGGGAGGGAGTCCTTTGGGCAATGAGCAGTTCTTC
>.|TRBV5-6|TRBJ2-1|TRBD2
CASSLGLAAYNEQFF
TGTGCCAGCAGCTTGGGACTAGCGGCCTACAATGAGCAGTTCTTC
>.|TRBV28|TRBJ1-5|TRBD1
CASSSGQGRRPQHF
TGTGCCAGCAGTTCAGGACAGGGCCGGCGGCCCCAGCATTTT
>.|TRBV3-1/TRBV3-2|TRBJ1-2|TRBD1
CASSQAPTGGNYGYTF
TGTGCCAGCAGCCAAGCACCGACAGGGGGCAACTATGGCTACACCTTC
>.|TRBV4-1|TRBJ1-2|TRBD1
CASSQQPSGTVYGYTF
TGCGCCAGCAGCCAGCAACCATCCGGGACAGTCTATGGCTACACCTTC
>.|TRBV29-1|TRBJ2-5|TRBD2
CSHSIAGGVETQYF
TGCAGCCATTCAATAGCGGGAGGAGTAGAGACCCAGTACTTC
>.|TRBV19|TRBJ1-2|TRBD1
CASSMGQYGYTF
TGTGCCAGTAGTATGGGACAGTATGGCTACACCTTC
>.|TRBV5-1|TRBJ2-5|.
CASSSPVGYRDRDQETQYF
TGCGCCAGCAGCTCACCCGTCGGTTACAGAGACCGAGACCAAGAGACCCAGTACTTC
>.|TRBV7-9|TRBJ1-6|TRBD1
CASSRQGTSPLHF
TGTGCCAGCAGCAGACAGGGTACCTCACCCCTCCACTTT
>.|TRBV7-9|TRBJ2-5|TRBD2
CASSLASGGNQETQYF
TGTGCCAGCAGCTTAGCTAGCGGGGGGAACCAAGAGACCCAGTACTTC
>.|TRBV5-1|TRBJ2-2|.
CASSLTGPGELFF
TGCGCCAGCAGCTTGACAGGGCCCGGGGAGCTGTTTTTT
>.|TRBV12-3/TRBV12-4|TRBJ1-1|.
CASRGLGTEAFF
TGTGCCAGCAGGGGACTAGGCACTGAAGCTTTCTTT
>.|TRBV19|TRBJ1-5|.
CASSTVDSNQPQHF
TGTGCCTCTAGTACGGTCGATAGCAATCAGCCCCAGCATTTT
>few|TRBV5-1|TRBJ1-2|TRBD1
CASSLEGTANDYTF
TGCGCCAGCAGCTTGGAAGGGACAGCGAATGACTACACCTTC
>.|TRBV9|TRBJ1-1|TRBD1
CASSPRQGTNTEAFF
TGTGCCAGCAGCCCCCGACAGGGGACGAACACTGAAGCTTTCTTT
>few|TRBV28|TRBJ1-4|.
CASSKQAVATNEKLFF
TGTGCCAGCAGCAAGCAAGCGGTAGCAACTAATGAAAAACTGTTTTTT
>.|TRBV19|TRBJ2-7|TRBD2
CASSMALLAGISHEQYF
TGTGCCAGTAGTATGGCCCTACTAGCGGGAATATCCCACGAGCAGTACTTC
>.|TRBV19|TRBJ2-1|.
CASSIRSGQFSYNEQFF
TGTGCCAGTAGTATTCGTAGCGGCCAATTCTCCTACAATGAGCAGTTCTTC
>.|TRBV19|TRBJ1-5|TRBD1
CASSMQGATSNQPQHF
TGTGCCAGTAGTATGCAGGGGGCAACTAGCAATCAGCCCCAGCATTTT
>once|TRBV2|TRBJ2-5|TRBD1
CASRGQGQAAETQYF
TGTGCCAGCAGGGGACAGGGACAGGCGGCGGAGACCCAGTACTTC
>.|TRBV27|TRBJ2-7|TRBD1
CASSTLTGGDEQYF
TGTGCCAGCAGTACCTTGACAGGGGGCGACGAGCAGTACTTC
>.|TRBV2|TRBJ1-1|.
CASSVDMNTEAFF
TGTGCCAGCAGCGTGGACATGAACACTGAAGCTTTCTTT
>once|TRBV19|TRBJ1-5|TRBD1
CASSTPQGAGNQPQHF
TGTGCCAGTAGTACACCACAGGGGGCAGGGAATCAGCCCCAGCATTTT
>.|TRBV5-4|TRBJ2-3|TRBD2
CASSLVVSGDTDTQYF
TGTGCCAGCAGCTTGGTGGTCAGCGGGGACACAGATACGCAGTATTTT
>.|TRBV7-8|TRBJ1-2|.
CASSLVPQGYYGYTF
TGTGCCAGCAGCTTAGTCCCCCAGGGTTACTATGGCTACACCTTC
>.|TRBV5-6|TRBJ1-2|.
CASSELRNNYGYTF
TGTGCCAGCAGCGAGCTCAGGAATAACTATGGCTACACCTTC
>.|TRBV5-5|TRBJ2-7|TRBD2
CASSENIGTSSYYEQYF
TGTGCCAGCAGCGAGAATATAGGGACTAGCTCGTACTACGAGCAGTACTTC
>.|TRBV2|TRBJ2-7|.
CASSEAWHEQYF
TGTGCCAGCAGTGAAGCTTGGCACGAGCAGTACTTC
>.|TRBV2|TRBJ2-1|TRBD2
CASSEELAGGSYNEQFF
TGTGCCAGCAGTGAAGAACTAGCGGGGGGATCCTACAATGAGCAGTTCTTC
>few|TRBV9|TRBJ2-7|TRBD2
CASSPGPGGEQYF
TGTGCCAGCAGCCCCGGTCCGGGAGGAGAGCAGTACTTC
>.|TRBV4-1|TRBJ2-1|TRBD2
CASSQESSGNNEQFF
TGCGCCAGCAGCCAAGAATCTAGCGGGAACAATGAGCAGTTCTTC
>.|TRBV19|TRBJ2-3|.
CASDGAAPDTQYF
TGTGCCAGTGATGGCGCGGCACCAGATACGCAGTATTTT
>.|TRBV6-5|TRBJ2-2|.
CASNPQGGSSGELFF
TGTGCCAGCAATCCACAGGGAGGGTCTTCCGGGGAGCTGTTTTTT
>once|TRBV7-2|TRBJ2-3|.
CASSLGPGTDTQYF
TGTGCCAGCAGCTTAGGCCCGGGCACAGATACGCAGTATTTT
>.|TRBV5-1|TRBJ2-4|.
CASSGGDLAKNIQYF
TGCGCCAGCAGTGGAGGGGATCTAGCCAAAAACATTCAGTACTTC
>many|TRBV7-9|TRBJ2-7|TRBD1
CASSSYRGVMDYEQYF
TGTGCCAGCAGCTCTTACAGGGGTGTAATGGACTACGAGCAGTACTTC
>.|TRBV20-1|TRBJ2-7|.
CSASNLTQQYF
TGCAGTGCTAGTAATTTGACACAGCAGTACTTC
>few|TRBV27|TRBJ1-5|.
CASSSLRGNQPQHF
TGTGCCAGCAGTTCCCTCAGGGGCAATCAGCCCCAGCATTTT
>.|TRBV6-5|TRBJ1-1|.
CASSYQSTELEAFF
TGTGCCAGCAGTTACCAATCGACAGAACTTGAAGCTTTCTTT
>.|TRBV19|TRBJ2-5|TRBD2
CASSGVGLAGQETQYF
TGTGCCAGTAGCGGGGTCGGACTAGCGGGACAGGAGACCCAGTACTTC
>.|TRBV6-5|TRBJ1-1|.
CASSYGIATRNTEAFF
TGTGCCAGCAGTTACGGCATAGCCACGAGGAACACTGAAGCTTTCTTT
>.|TRBV7-9|TRBJ1-2|TRBD1
CASSFDRVNYGYTF
TGTGCCAGCAGCTTCGACAGGGTCAACTATGGCTACACCTTC